The rows below give T cell receptor beta chains drawn from one sample of a study of T cells in Graves' hyperthyroidism and ophthalmopathy. TCRdb redid the calling of the multiplex PCR reads with MiXCR, one entry per CDR3 protein. This sample has around 760,000 distinct CDR3 sequences, with around 40% found just once. Material for sequencing was blood. These TCRs come from a woman aged 40 to 55 with Graves' hyperthyroidism. The CDR3 runs from the conserved cysteine through the conserved F or W. The order of the fields is clone size, D gene, J gene, V gene, CDR3 protein, CDR3 DNA. The D gene is left open where the match is weak. The size of a clone is reported for some rows only, either as once, few or many, or as a class for expanded clones.

size: many; D: NA; J: TRBJ1-5; V: TRBV19; CDR3: CASSIPDSNQPQHF; DNA: TGTGCCAGTAGTATTCCGGATAGCAATCAGCCCCAGCATTTT
size: NA; D: TRBD1; J: TRBJ2-7; V: TRBV2; CDR3: CASSWDSSYNEQYF; DNA: TGTGCCAGCAGTTGGGACAGCTCCTACAATGAGCAGTACTTC
size: many; D: NA; J: TRBJ1-2; V: TRBV2; CDR3: CASSQAQKLTRGYTF; DNA: TGTGCCAGCAGTCAAGCCCAGAAATTAACAAGGGGCTACACCTTC
size: NA; D: NA; J: TRBJ1-4; V: TRBV5-1; CDR3: CASSPTEPNEQLFF; DNA: TGCGCCAGCAGCCCGACAGAACCTAATGAACAACTGTTTTTT
size: NA; D: NA; J: TRBJ2-7; V: TRBV18; CDR3: CASSPQSGVSYEQYF; DNA: TGTGCCAGCTCACCACAGTCAGGGGTCTCCTACGAGCAGTACTTC
size: NA; D: NA; J: TRBJ2-7; V: TRBV20-1; CDR3: CSATASGGEQYF; DNA: TGCAGTGCGACAGCATCCGGAGGGGAGCAGTACTTC
size: NA; D: NA; J: TRBJ1-4; V: TRBV6-6; CDR3: CASSRDFSREKLFF; DNA: TGTGCCAGCAGTCGAGACTTCAGTAGGGAAAAACTGTTTTTT
size: NA; D: NA; J: TRBJ2-3; V: TRBV24-1; CDR3: CATSAPSTPKTDTQYF; DNA: TGTGCCACCAGTGCCCCCTCTACCCCGAAGACAGATACGCAGTATTTT
size: few; D: NA; J: TRBJ1-1; V: TRBV3-1; CDR3: CASSFSIPTGANTEAFF; DNA: TGTGCCAGCAGTTTTTCCATCCCCACGGGGGCGAACACTGAAGCTTTCTTT
size: NA; D: NA; J: TRBJ1-2; V: TRBV10-3; CDR3: CASSHGPAGGDYGYTF; DNA: TGTGCCAGCAGTCACGGACCCGCCGGTGGTGACTATGGCTACACCTTC